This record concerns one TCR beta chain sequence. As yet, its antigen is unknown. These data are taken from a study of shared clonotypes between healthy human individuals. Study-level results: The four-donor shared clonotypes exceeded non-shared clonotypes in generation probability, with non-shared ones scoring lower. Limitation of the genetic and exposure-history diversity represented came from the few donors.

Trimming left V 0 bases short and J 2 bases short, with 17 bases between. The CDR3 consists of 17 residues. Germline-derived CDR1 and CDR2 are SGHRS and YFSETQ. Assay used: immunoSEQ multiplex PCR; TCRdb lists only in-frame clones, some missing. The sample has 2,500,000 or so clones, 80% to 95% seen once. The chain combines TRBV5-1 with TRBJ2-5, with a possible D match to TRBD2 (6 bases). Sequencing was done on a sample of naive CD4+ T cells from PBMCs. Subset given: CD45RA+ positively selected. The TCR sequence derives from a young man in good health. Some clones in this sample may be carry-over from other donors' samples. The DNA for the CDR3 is TGCGCCAGCAGCTTGGGGGATAGCGGACTGTGGCAAGAGACCCAGTACTTC. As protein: CASSLGDSGLWQETQYF.